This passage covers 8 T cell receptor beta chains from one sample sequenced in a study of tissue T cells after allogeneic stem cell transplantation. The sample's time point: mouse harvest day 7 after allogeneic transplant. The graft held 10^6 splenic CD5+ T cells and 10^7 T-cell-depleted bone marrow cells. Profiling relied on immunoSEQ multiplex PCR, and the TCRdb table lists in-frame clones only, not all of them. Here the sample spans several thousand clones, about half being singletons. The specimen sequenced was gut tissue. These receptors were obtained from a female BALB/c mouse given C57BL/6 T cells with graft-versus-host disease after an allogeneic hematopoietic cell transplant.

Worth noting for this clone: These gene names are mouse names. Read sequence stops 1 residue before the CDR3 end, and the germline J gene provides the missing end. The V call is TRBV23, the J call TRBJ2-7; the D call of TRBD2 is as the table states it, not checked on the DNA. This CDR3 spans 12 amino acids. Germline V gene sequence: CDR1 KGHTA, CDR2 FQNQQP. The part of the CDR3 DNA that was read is TGCTCCAGCAGTACTGGGGGGAAGGAACAGTAC. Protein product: CSSSTGGKEQY. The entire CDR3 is CSSSTGGKEQYF.

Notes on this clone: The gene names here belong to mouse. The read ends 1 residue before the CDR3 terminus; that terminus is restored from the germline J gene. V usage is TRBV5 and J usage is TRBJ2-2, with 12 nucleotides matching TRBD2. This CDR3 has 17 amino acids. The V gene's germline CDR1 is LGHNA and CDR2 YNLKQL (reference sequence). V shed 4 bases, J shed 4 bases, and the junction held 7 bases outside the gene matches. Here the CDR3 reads CASSLRDWGEGTGQLYF. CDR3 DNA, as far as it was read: TGTGCCAGCAGCCTCCGGGACTGGGGGGAAGGCACCGGGCAGCTCTAC.

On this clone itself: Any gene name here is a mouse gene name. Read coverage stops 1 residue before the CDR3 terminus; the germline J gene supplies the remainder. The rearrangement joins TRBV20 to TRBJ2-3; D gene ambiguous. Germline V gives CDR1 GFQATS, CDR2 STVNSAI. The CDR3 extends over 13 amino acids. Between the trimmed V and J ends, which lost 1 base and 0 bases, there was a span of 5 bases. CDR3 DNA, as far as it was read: TGTGGTGCTAGGGGGTCTAGTGCAGAAACGCTGTAT. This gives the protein CGARGSSAETLY. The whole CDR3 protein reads CGARGSSAETLYF.

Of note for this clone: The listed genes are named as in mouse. This chain's CDR3 is CASSLRDWGYEQYF. The sequenced part of the CDR3 DNA is TGTGCCAGCTCTCTCCGGGACTGGGGGTATGAACAGTAC. The rearrangement links TRBV12-1 to TRBJ2-7, with TRBD2 identical over 11 bases. Read data end 1 residue before the CDR3 end; the end is taken from the germline J gene. This CDR3 has 14 amino acids. CDR1 is SGHSN and CDR2 is HYEKVE in the germline V gene. The V segment lost 0 bases and the J segment 4 bases; nucleotides outside the gene matches: 1. Together with reference TRBV12-1 and TRBJ2-7, the CDR3 gives the full variable domain: DSGVVQSPRHIIKEKGGRSVLTCIPISGHSNVVWYQQTLGKELKFLIQHYEKVERDKGFLPSRFSVQQFDDYHSEMNMSALELEDSAMYFCASSLRDWGYEQYFGPGTRLTVL.

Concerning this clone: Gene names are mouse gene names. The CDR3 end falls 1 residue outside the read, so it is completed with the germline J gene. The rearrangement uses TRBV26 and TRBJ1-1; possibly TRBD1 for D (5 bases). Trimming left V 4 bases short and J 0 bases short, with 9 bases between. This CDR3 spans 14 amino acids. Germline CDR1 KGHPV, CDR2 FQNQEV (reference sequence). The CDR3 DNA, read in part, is TGTGCCAGCAGTCACCCGGGACAGAACACAGAAGTCTTC. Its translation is CASSHPGQNTEVF. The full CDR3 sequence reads CASSHPGQNTEVFF.

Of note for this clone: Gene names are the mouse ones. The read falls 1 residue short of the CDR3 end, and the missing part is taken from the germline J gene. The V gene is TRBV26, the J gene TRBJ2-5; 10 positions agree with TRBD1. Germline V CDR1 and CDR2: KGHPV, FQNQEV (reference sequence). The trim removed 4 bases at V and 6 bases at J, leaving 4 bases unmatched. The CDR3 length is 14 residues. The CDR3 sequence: CASSPGQGRDTQYF. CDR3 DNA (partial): TGTGCCAGCAGTCCGGGACAGGGGAGGGACACCCAGTAC.

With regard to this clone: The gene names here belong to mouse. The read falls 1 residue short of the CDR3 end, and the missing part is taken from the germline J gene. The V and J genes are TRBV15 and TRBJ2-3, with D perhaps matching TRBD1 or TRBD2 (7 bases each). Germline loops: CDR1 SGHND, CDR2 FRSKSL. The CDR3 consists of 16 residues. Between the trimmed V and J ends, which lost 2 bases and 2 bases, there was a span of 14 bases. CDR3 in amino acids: CASSLSGGRNAETLYF. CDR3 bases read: TGTGCCAGCAGTTTATCAGGGGGGCGCAATGCAGAAACGCTGTAT.

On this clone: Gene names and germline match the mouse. CDR3 bases read: TGTGCCAGCTCTCTACAGAGGGAACAGTAC. Protein sequence: CASSLQREQY. The whole CDR3 is CASSLQREQYF. The chain carries TRBV12-2 and TRBJ2-7, with D unclear. From the germline J gene comes the end of the CDR3, since the read stops 1 residue before it. This CDR3 comprises 11 residues. V was clipped by 1 base and J by 7 bases, with 7 bases between them. The germline V gene has CDR1 SGHLS and CDR2 HYDKME.